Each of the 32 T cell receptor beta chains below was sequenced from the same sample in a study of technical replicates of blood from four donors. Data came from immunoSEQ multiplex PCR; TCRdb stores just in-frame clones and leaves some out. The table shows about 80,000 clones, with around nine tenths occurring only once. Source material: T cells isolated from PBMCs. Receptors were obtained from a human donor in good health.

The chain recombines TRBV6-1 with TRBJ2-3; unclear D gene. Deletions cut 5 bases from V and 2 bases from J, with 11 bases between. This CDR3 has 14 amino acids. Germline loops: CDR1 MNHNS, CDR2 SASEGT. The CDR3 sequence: CASSLRVITDTQYF. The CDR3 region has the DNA TGTGCCAGCAGTCTAAGAGTAATCACAGATACGCAGTATTTT.

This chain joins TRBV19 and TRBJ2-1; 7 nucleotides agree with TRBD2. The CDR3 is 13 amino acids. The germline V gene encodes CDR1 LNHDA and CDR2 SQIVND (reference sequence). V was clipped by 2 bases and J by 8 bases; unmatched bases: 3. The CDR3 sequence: CASSIQGGDEQFF. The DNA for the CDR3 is TGTGCCAGTAGTATACAGGGAGGGGATGAGCAGTTCTTC. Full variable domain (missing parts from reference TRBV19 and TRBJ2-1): DGGITQSPKYLFRKEGQNVTLSCEQNLNHDAMYWYRQDPGQGLRLIYYSQIVNDFQKGDIAEGYSVSREKKESFPLTVTSAQKNPTAFYLCASSIQGGDEQFFGPGTRLTVL.

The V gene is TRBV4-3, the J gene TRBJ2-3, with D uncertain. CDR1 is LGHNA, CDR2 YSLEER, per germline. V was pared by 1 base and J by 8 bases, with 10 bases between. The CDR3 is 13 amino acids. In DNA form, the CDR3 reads TGCGCCAGCAGCCAAGTGCGTATCGGTACGCAGTATTTT. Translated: CASSQVRIGTQYF.

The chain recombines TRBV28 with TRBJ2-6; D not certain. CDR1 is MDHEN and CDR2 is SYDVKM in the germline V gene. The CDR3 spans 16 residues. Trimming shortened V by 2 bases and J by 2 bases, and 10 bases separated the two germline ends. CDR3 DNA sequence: TGTGCCAGCAGTTTAGTTCGGGTCACTGGGGCCAACGTCCTGACTTTC. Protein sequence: CASSLVRVTGANVLTF.

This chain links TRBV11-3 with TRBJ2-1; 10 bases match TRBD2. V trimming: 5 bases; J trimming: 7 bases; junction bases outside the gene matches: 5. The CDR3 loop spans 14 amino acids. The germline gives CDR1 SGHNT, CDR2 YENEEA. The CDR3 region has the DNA TGTGCCAGCAGCCCCGGGACTAGCGAAAATGAGCAGTTCTTC. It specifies CASSPGTSENEQFF.

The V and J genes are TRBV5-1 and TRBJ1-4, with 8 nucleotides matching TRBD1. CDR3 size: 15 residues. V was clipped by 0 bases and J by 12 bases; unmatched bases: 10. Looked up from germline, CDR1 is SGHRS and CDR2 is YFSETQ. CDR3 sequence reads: CASSLGYQGAIELFF. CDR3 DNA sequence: TGCGCCAGCAGCTTGGGCTATCAGGGGGCGATAGAACTGTTTTTT.

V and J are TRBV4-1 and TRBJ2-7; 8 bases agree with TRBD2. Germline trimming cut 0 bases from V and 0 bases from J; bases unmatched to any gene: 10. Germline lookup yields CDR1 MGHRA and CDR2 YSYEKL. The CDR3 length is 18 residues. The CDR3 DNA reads TGCGCCAGCAGCCAAGATCAGAAAGGAAGCGGGGGCTCCTACGAGCAGTACTTC. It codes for CASSQDQKGSGGSYEQYF.

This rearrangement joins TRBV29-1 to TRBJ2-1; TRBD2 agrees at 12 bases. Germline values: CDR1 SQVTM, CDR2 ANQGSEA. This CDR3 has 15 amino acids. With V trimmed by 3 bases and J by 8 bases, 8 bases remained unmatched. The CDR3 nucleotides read TGCAGCGTTGAGGGGACTAGCGGGCGGGGGGATGAGCAGTTCTTC. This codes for CSVEGTSGRGDEQFF.

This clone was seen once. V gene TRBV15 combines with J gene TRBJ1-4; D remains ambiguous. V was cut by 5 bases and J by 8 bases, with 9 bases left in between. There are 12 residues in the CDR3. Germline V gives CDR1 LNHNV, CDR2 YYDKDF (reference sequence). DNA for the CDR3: TGTGCCACCAGCCGGTTTGAAGAAAAACTGTTTTTT. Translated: CATSRFEEKLFF.

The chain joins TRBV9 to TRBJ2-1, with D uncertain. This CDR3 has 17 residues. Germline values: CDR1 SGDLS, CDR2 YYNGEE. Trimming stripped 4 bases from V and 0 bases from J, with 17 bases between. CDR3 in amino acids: CASSQRSTASSYNEQFF. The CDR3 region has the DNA TGTGCCAGCAGCCAGAGGTCGACGGCCAGCTCCTACAATGAGCAGTTCTTC.

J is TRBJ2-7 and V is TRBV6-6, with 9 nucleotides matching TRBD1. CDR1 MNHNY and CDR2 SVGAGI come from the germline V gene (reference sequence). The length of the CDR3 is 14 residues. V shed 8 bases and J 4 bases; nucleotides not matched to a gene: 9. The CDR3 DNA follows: TGTGCCAGCGTCCTCGGGACAGGGAAATACGAGCAGTACTTC. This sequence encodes CASVLGTGKYEQYF.

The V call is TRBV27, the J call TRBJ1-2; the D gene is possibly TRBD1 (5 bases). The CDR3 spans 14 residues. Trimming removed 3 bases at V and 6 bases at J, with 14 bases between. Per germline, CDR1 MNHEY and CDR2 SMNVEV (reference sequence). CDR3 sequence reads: CASSFGGSTNGYTF. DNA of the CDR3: TGTGCCAGCAGTTTCGGGGGAAGTACTAATGGCTACACCTTC.

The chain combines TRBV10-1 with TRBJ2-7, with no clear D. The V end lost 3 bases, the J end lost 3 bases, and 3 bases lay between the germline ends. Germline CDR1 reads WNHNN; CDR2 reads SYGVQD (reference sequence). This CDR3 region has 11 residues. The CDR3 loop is CASSDSYEQYF. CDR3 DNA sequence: TGCGCCAGCAGTGATAGCTACGAGCAGTACTTC.

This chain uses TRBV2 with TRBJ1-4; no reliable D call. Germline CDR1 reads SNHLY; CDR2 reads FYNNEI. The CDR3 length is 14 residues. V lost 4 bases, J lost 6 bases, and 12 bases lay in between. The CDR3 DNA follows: TGTGCCAGCAGTGCGAACGGGATCTATGAAAAACTGTTTTTT. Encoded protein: CASSANGIYEKLFF. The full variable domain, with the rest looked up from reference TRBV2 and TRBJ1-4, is EPEVTQTPSHQVTQMGQEVILRCVPISNHLYFYWYRQILGQKVEFLVSFYNNEISEKSEIFDDQFSVERPDGSNFTLKIRSTKLEDSAMYFCASSANGIYEKLFFGSGTQLSVL.

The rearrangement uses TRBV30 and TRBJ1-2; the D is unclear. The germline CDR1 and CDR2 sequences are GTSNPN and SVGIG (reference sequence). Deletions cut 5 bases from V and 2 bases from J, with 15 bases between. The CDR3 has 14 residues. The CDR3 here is CAWGPSTSNYGYTF. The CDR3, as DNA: TGTGCCTGGGGCCCCTCAACATCCAACTATGGCTACACCTTC. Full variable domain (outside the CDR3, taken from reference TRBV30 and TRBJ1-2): SQTIHQWPATLVQPVGSPLSLECTVEGTSNPNLYWYRQAAGRGLQLLFYSVGIGQISSEVPQNLSASRPQDRQFILSSKKLLLSDSGFYLCAWGPSTSNYGYTFGSGTRLTVV.

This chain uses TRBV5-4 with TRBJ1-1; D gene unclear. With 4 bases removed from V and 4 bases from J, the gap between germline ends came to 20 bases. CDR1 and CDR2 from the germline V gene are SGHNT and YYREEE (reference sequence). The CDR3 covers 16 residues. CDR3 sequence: CASSPGRGLLGTEAFF. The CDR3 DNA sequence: TGTGCCAGCAGCCCCGGGCGCGGGCTCTTGGGCACTGAAGCTTTCTTT.

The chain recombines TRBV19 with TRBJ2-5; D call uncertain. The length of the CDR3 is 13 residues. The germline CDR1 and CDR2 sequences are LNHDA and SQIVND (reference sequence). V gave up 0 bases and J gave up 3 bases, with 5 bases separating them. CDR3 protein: CASSIDQEETQYF. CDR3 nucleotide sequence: TGTGCCAGTAGTATAGATCAGGAAGAGACCCAGTACTTC.

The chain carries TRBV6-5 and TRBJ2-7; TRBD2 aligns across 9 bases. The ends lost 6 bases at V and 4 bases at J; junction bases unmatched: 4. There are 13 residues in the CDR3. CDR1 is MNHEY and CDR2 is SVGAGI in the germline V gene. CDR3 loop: CASRATSGYEQYF. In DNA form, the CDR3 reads TGTGCCAGCAGGGCGACTAGCGGTTACGAGCAGTACTTC.

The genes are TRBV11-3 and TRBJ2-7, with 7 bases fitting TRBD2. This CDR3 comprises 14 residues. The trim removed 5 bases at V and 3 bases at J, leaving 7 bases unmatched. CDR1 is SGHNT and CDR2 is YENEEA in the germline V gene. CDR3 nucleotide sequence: TGTGCCAGCAGCCCTGGACTAGAGATCTACGAGCAGTACTTC. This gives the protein CASSPGLEIYEQYF.

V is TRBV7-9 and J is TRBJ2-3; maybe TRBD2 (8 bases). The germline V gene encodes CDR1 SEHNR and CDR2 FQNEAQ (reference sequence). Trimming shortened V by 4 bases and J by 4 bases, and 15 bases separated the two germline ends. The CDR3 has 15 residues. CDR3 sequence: CASSWTSQGADTQYF. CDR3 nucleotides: TGTGCCAGCAGCTGGACTAGCCAGGGGGCAGATACGCAGTATTTT. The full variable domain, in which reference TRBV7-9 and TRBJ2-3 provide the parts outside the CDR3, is DTGVSQNPRHKITKRGQNVTFRCDPISEHNRLYWYRQTLGQGPEFLTYFQNEAQLEKSRLLSDRFSAERPKGSFSTLEIQRTEQGDSAMYLCASSWTSQGADTQYFGPGTRLTVL.

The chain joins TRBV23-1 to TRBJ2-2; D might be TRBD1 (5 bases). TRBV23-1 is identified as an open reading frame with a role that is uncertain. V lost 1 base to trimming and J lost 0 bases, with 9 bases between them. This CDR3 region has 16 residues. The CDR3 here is CASSQWTYTNTGELFF. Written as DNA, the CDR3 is TGCGCCAGCAGTCAATGGACATACACGAACACCGGGGAGCTGTTTTTT.

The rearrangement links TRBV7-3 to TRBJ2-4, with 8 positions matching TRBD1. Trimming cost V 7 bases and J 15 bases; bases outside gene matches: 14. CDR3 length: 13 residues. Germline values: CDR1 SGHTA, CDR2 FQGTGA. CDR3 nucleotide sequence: TGTGCCAGCACCACCACGGACAGGGAGAGGTTGTACTTC. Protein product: CASTTTDRERLYF.

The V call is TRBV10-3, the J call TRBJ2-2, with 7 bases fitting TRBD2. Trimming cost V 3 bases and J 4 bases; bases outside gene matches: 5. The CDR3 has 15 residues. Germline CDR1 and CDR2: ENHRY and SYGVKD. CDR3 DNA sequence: TGTGCCATCAGTGACCAGGTAGCGGGCACCGGGGAGCTGTTTTTT. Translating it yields CAISDQVAGTGELFF.

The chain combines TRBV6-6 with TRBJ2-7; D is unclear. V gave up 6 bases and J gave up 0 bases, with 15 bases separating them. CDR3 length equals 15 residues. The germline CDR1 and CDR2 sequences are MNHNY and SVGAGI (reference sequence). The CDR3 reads CASSDPGSSSYEQYF. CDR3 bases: TGTGCCAGCAGCGACCCCGGGTCAAGCTCCTACGAGCAGTACTTC.

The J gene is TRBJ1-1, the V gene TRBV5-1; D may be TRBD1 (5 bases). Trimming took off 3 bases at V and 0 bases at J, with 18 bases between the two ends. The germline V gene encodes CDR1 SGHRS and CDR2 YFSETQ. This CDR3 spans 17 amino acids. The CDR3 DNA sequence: TGCGCCAGCAGCTCGAAGCAATCAGGGTCCATGAACACTGAAGCTTTCTTT. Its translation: CASSSKQSGSMNTEAFF.

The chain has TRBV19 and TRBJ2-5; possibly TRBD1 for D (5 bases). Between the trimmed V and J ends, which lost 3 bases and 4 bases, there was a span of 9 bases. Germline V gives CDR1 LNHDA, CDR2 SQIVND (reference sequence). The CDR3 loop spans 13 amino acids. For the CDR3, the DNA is TGTGCCAGTAGTATCAGGGTGGGAGAGACCCAGTACTTC. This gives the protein CASSIRVGETQYF.

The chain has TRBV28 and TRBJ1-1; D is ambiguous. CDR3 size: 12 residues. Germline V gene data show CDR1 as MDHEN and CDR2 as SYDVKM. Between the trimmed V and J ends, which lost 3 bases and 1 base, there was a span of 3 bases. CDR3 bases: TGTGCCAGCAGTTTCAGGAACACTGAAGCTTTCTTT. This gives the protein CASSFRNTEAFF.

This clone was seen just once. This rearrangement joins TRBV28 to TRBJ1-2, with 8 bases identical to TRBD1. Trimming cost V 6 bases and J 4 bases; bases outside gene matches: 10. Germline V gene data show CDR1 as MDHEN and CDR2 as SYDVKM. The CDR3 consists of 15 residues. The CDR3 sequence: CASSKIKTGVYGYTF. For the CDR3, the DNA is TGTGCCAGCAGCAAGATCAAGACAGGGGTCTATGGCTACACCTTC.

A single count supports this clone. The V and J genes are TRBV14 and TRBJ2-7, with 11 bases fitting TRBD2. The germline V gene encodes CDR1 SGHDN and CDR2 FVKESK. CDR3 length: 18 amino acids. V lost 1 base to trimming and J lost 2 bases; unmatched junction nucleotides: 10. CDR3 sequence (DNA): TGTGCCAGCAGCCAAGGGGGTAGCGGGAGGGCCATCGCCTACGAGCAGTACTTC. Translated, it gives CASSQGGSGRAIAYEQYF.

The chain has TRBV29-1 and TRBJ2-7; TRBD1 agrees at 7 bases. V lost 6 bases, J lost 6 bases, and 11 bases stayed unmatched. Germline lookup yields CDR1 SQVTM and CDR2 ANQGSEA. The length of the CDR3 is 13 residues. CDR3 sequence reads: CSVPGATGSEQYF. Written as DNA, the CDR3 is TGCAGCGTCCCCGGGGCGACAGGGAGCGAGCAGTACTTC.

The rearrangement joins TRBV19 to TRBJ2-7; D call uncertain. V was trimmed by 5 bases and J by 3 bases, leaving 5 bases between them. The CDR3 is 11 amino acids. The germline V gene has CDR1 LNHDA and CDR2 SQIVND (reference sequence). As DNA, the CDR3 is TGTGCCAGTAGTTCACACTACGAGCAGTACTTC. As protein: CASSSHYEQYF.

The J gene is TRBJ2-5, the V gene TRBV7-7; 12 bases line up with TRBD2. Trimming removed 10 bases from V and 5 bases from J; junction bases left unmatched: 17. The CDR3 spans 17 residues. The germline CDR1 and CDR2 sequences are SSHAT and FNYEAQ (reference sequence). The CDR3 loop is CATDSHELAGGGETQYF. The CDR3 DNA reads TGTGCCACCGACTCCCACGAACTAGCGGGAGGAGGGGAGACCCAGTACTTC.